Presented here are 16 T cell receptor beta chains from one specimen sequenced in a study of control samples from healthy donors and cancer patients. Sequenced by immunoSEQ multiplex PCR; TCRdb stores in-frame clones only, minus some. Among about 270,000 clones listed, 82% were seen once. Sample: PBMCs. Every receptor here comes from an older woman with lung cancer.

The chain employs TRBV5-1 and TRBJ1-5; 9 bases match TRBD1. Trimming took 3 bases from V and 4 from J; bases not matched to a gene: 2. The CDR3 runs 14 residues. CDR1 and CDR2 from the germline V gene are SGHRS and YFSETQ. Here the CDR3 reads CASSSGTGNQPQHF. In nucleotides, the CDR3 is TGCGCCAGCAGCTCCGGGACAGGGAATCAGCCCCAGCATTTT.

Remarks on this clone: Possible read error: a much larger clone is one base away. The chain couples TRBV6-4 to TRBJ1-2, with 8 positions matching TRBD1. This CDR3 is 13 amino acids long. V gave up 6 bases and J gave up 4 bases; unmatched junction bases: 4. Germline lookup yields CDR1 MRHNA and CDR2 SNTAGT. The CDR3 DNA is TGTGCCAGCAGCTCACAGGGGGGCTATGGCTACACCTTC. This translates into CASSSQGGYGYTF.

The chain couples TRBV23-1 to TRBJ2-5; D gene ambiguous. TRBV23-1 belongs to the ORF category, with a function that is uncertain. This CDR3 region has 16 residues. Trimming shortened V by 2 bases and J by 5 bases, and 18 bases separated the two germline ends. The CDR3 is CASSQPRRPDWETQYF. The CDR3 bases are TGCGCCAGCAGTCAACCCCGACGGCCCGATTGGGAGACCCAGTACTTC.

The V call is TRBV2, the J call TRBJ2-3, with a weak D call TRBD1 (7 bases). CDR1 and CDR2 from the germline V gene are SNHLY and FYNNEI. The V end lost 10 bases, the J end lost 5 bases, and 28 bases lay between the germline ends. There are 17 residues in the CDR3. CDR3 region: CAMYQGGVSMLGDTQYF. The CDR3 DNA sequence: TGTGCCATGTACCAGGGGGGAGTGTCGATGTTGGGAGATACGCAGTATTTT.

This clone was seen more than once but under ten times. CDR3 coding DNA: TGTGCCAGCAGCCCGATTAGCGGTAACAATGAGCAGTTCTTC. It translates to CASSPISGNNEQFF. The chain links TRBV6-7 to TRBJ2-1; D may be TRBD2 (6 bases). TRBV6-7 is sorted into the ORF group, with uncertain function. CDR3 length equals 14 residues. Deletions cut 6 bases from V and 5 bases from J, with 14 bases between.

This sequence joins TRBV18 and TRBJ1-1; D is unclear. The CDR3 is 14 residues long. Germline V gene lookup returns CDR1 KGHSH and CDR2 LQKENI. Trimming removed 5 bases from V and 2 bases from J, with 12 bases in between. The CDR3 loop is CASSSLPDNTEAFF. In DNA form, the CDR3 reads TGTGCCAGCTCATCACTACCCGATAACACTGAAGCTTTCTTT.

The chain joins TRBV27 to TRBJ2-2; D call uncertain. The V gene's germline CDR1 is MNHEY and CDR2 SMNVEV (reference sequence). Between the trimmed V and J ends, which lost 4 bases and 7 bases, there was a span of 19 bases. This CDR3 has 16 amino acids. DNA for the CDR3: TGTGCCAGCAGTTCTTTAAGACCGATGCGAGGCGGGGAGCTGTTTTTT. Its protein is CASSSLRPMRGGELFF.

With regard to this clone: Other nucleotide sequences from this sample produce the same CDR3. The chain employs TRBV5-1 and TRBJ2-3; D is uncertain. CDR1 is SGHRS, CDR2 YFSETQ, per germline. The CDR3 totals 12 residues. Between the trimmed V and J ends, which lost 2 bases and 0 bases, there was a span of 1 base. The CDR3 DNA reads TGCGCCAGCAGCTTCAGCACAGATACGCAGTATTTT. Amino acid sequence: CASSFSTDTQYF.

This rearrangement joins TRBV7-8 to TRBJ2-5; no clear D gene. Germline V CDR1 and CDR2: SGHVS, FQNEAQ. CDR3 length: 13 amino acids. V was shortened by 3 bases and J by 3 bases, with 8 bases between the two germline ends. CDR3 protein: CASSFFMEETQYF. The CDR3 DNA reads TGTGCCAGCAGCTTTTTTATGGAAGAGACCCAGTACTTC. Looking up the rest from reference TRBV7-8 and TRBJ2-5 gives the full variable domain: GAGVSQSPRYKVAKRGQDVALRCDPISGHVSLFWYQQALGQGPEFLTYFQNEAQLDKSGLPSDRFFAERPEGSVSTLKIQRTQQEDSAVYLCASSFFMEETQYFGPGTRLLVL.

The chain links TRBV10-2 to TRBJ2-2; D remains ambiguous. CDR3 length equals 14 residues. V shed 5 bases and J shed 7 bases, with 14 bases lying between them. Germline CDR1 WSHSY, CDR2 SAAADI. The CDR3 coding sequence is TGCGCCAGCAGTCGCAGCGACCATCTCGGGGAGCTGTTTTTT. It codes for CASSRSDHLGELFF.

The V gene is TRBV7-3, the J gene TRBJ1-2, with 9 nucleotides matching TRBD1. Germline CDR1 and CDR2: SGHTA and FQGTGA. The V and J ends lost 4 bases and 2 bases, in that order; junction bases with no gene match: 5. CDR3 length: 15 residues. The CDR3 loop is CASSSTDRGNYGYTF. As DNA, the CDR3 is TGTGCCAGCAGCTCGACGGACAGGGGAAACTATGGCTACACCTTC. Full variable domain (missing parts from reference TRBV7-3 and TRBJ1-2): GAGVSQTPSNKVTEKGKYVELRCDPISGHTALYWYRQSLGQGPEFLIYFQGTGAADDSGLPNDRFFAVRPEGSVSTLKIQRTERGDSAVYLCASSSTDRGNYGYTFGSGTRLTVV.

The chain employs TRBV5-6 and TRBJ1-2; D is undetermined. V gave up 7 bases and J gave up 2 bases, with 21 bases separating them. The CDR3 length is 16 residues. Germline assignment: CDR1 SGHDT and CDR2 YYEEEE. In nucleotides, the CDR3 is TGTGCCAGCCGCTGGACGGACCCGCTCACGAACTATGGCTACACCTTC. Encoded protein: CASRWTDPLTNYGYTF.

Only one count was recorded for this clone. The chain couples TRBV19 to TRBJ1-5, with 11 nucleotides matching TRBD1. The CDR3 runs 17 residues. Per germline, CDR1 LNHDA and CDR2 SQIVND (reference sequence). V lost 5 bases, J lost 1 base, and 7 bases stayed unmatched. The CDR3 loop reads CASSRTGGGVSNQPQHF. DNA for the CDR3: TGTGCCAGTAGTCGGACAGGGGGCGGTGTGAGCAATCAGCCCCAGCATTTT. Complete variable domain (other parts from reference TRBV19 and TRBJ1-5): DGGITQSPKYLFRKEGQNVTLSCEQNLNHDAMYWYRQDPGQGLRLIYYSQIVNDFQKGDIAEGYSVSREKKESFPLTVTSAQKNPTAFYLCASSRTGGGVSNQPQHFGDGTRLSIL.

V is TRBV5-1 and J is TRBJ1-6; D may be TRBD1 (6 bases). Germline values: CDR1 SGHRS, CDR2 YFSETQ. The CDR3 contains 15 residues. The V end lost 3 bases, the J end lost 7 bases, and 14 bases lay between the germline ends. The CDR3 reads CASSYVGGPNSPLHF. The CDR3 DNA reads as TGCGCCAGCAGCTACGTCGGGGGGCCCAATTCACCCCTCCACTTT. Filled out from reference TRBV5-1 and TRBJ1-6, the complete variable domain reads KAGVTQTPRYLIKTRGQQVTLSCSPISGHRSVSWYQQTPGQGLQFLFEYFSETQRNKGNFPGRFSGRQFSNSRSEMNVSTLELGDSALYLCASSYVGGPNSPLHFGNGTRLTVT.

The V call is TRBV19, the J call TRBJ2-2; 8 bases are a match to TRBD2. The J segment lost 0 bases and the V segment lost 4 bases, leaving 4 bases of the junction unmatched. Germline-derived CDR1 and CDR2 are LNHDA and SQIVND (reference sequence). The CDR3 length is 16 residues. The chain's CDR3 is CASSKAGGANTGELFF. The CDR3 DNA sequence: TGTGCCAGTAGTAAGGCGGGGGGTGCGAACACCGGGGAGCTGTTTTTT.

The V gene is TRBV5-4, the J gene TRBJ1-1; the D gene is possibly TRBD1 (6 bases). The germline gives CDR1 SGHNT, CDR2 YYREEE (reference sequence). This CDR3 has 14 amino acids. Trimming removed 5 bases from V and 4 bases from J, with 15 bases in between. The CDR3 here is CASSPDSYSTEAFF. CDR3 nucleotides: TGTGCCAGCAGTCCGGACAGCTATAGCACTGAAGCTTTCTTT.